The 17 T cell receptor beta chains given below trace back to one sample, sequenced in a study of blood T cell repertoires in COVID-19. Assay used: immunoSEQ multiplex PCR; TCRdb lists only in-frame clones, some missing. The table lists about 94,000 clones, around 87% of them singletons. Sample: peripheral blood. These receptors all stem from a human donor with acute or convalescent COVID-19. The donor label of this sample is uncertain.

V usage is TRBV9 and J usage is TRBJ2-2; 7 nucleotides match TRBD1. The CDR3 is made up of 13 amino acids. Trimming took 3 bases from V and 4 from J; bases not matched to a gene: 0. Germline CDR1 and CDR2: SGDLS and YYNGEE. CDR3 bases: TGTGCCAGCAGCGGACAGGGCACCGGGGAGCTGTTTTTT. This gives the protein CASSGQGTGELFF. Using reference TRBV9 and TRBJ2-2 for the parts outside the CDR3, the full variable domain is DSGVTQTPKHLITATGQRVTLRCSPRSGDLSVYWYQQSLDQGLQFLIQYYNGEERAKGNILERFSAQQFPDLHSELNLSSLELGDSALYFCASSGQGTGELFFGEGSRLTVL.

V usage is TRBV28 and J usage is TRBJ1-6; D not certain. The V end lost 5 bases, the J end lost 7 bases, and 12 bases lay between the germline ends. This CDR3 comprises 14 residues. Per the germline V gene, CDR1 is MDHEN and CDR2 is SYDVKM. CDR3 loop: CASSPGGTNSPLHF. DNA for the CDR3: TGTGCCAGCAGTCCAGGTGGTACCAATTCACCCCTCCACTTT.

This sequence joins TRBV28 and TRBJ2-6, with D unclear. Germline values: CDR1 MDHEN, CDR2 SYDVKM. This CDR3 contains 13 residues. The V end was cut by 6 bases, the J end by 4 bases, with 7 bases between. CDR3 sequence (DNA): TGTGCCAGCAGGGCCCCCGGGGCCAACGTCCTGACTTTC. Translated, it gives CASRAPGANVLTF. Combining the CDR3 with reference TRBV28 and TRBJ2-6 gives the whole variable domain DVKVTQSSRYLVKRTGEKVFLECVQDMDHENMFWYRQDPGLGLRLIYFSYDVKMKEKGDIPEGYSVSREKKERFSLILESASTNQTSMYLCASRAPGANVLTFGAGSRLTVL.

The genes are TRBV28 and TRBJ1-1, with no clear D. Deletions cut 4 bases from V and 1 base from J, with 10 bases between. The length of the CDR3 is 14 residues. Germline CDR1 is MDHEN and CDR2 is SYDVKM. In nucleotides, the CDR3 is TGTGCCAGCAGTTCCGGACTGAAGAACACTGAAGCTTTCTTT. Residues: CASSSGLKNTEAFF.

The genes are TRBV15 and TRBJ1-5; weak D call: TRBD1 (5 bases). The germline gives CDR1 LNHNV, CDR2 YYDKDF (reference sequence). The CDR3 extends over 15 amino acids. V shed 0 bases and J shed 7 bases, with 13 bases lying between them. The CDR3 coding sequence is TGTGCCACCAGCAGAGATTTAGGGGAAGGCCAGCCCCAGCATTTT. It is translated as CATSRDLGEGQPQHF.

The gene calls are TRBV4-3 and TRBJ1-6, with TRBD1 matching 8 bases. V lost 4 bases to trimming and J lost 6 bases; unmatched junction nucleotides: 8. The CDR3 totals 16 residues. The germline CDR1 and CDR2 sequences are LGHNA and YSLEER. CDR3 amino acids: CASSRSQGAGNSPLHF. For the CDR3, the DNA is TGCGCCAGCAGCCGGTCGCAGGGGGCTGGTAATTCACCCCTCCACTTT.

This chain uses TRBV29-1 with TRBJ1-1; possible D gene TRBD1, 6 bases. Germline-derived CDR1 and CDR2 are SQVTM and ANQGSEA. The CDR3 length is 15 residues. V was trimmed by 1 base and J by 7 bases, leaving 19 bases between them. The CDR3 nucleotides are TGCAGCGTTGAAGTAAACCCTCGGGGAGGGGGTGAAGCTTTCTTT. Its protein product is CSVEVNPRGGGEAFF.

This chain joins TRBV7-3 and TRBJ2-1; 7 bases line up with TRBD2. Germline V lookup: CDR1 SGHTA, CDR2 FQGTGA. Losses at the gene ends were 3 bases for V and 8 bases for J; bases not matched to a gene: 7. The CDR3 runs to 14 residues. The CDR3 DNA reads TGTGCCAGCAGCTTGGCTCTCGGACTAGATGAGCAGTTCTTC. Residues: CASSLALGLDEQFF. The full variable domain, rest sourced from reference TRBV7-3 and TRBJ2-1, is GAGVSQTPSNKVTEKGKYVELRCDPISGHTALYWYRQSLGQGPEFLIYFQGTGAADDSGLPNDRFFAVRPEGSVSTLKIQRTERGDSAVYLCASSLALGLDEQFFGPGTRLTVL.

The J gene is TRBJ2-7, the V gene TRBV28, with a weak D call TRBD2 (5 bases). The length of the CDR3 is 13 residues. The germline V gene encodes CDR1 MDHEN and CDR2 SYDVKM. V lost 7 bases and J lost 0, with 10 bases in between. The CDR3 protein is CASNPGNSYEQYF. The CDR3, as DNA: TGTGCCAGCAACCCCGGGAACTCCTACGAGCAGTACTTC.

This chain connects TRBV24-1 to TRBJ2-7; a possible D gene is TRBD1 (6 bases). CDR3 length equals 15 residues. Between the trimmed V and J ends, which lost 3 bases and 1 base, there was a span of 12 bases. Germline V gives CDR1 KGHDR, CDR2 SFDVKD. The CDR3 nucleotides are TGTGCCACCAGTGATAACAGGCAGGGGTCCTACGAGCAGTACTTC. Protein product: CATSDNRQGSYEQYF.

CDR3 coding DNA: TGCGCCAGCAGTTTTCAGGGGGATCAGCCCCAGCATTTT. Protein: CASSFQGDQPQHF. V is TRBV10-2 and J is TRBJ1-5; the match to TRBD1 covers 7 bases. The CDR3 is 13 amino acids. The V gene's germline CDR1 is WSHSY and CDR2 SAAADI. V lost 5 bases to trimming and J lost 5 bases; unmatched junction nucleotides: 3.

This sequence joins TRBV21-1 and TRBJ2-3; the table's D gene call, TRBD2, was not cross checked with the DNA. TRBV21-1 is marked as a pseudogene. This CDR3 comprises 16 residues. Written as DNA, the CDR3 is TGTGCCAGCAGCAAAACTAGAAAAGCCGGCACAGATACGCAGTATTTT. Encoded protein: CASSKTRKAGTDTQYF.

The chain employs TRBV5-1 and TRBJ2-1, with 10 bases identical to TRBD1. CDR1 SGHRS and CDR2 YFSETQ come from the germline V gene. Trimming removed 5 bases from V and 6 bases from J; junction bases left unmatched: 5. This CDR3 region has 14 residues. CDR3 loop: CASRAGTGVNEQFF. The CDR3 DNA reads as TGCGCCAGCAGAGCCGGGACAGGGGTCAATGAGCAGTTCTTC. Supplemented by reference TRBV5-1 and TRBJ2-1, the full variable domain reads KAGVTQTPRYLIKTRGQQVTLSCSPISGHRSVSWYQQTPGQGLQFLFEYFSETQRNKGNFPGRFSGRQFSNSRSEMNVSTLELGDSALYLCASRAGTGVNEQFFGPGTRLTVL.

The chain employs TRBV4-2 and TRBJ2-2, with D hard to call. The V gene lost 0 bases and the J gene lost 3 bases, with 14 bases spanning the gap. CDR1 and CDR2 from the germline V gene are LGHNA and YNFKEQ. There are 17 residues in the CDR3. CDR3 sequence: CASSQESRVSHTGELFF. CDR3 in DNA: TGTGCCAGCAGCCAAGAGAGTCGGGTCTCACACACCGGGGAGCTGTTTTTT.

The genes are TRBV25-1 and TRBJ2-5, with D uncertain. The V end was cut by 2 bases, the J end by 5 bases, with 12 bases between. The CDR3 sequence is 14 residues long. In germline, CDR1 is MGHDK, CDR2 SYGVNS. CDR3 in amino acids: CASSEGPLWETQYF. The CDR3 DNA reads as TGTGCCAGCAGTGAAGGGCCACTCTGGGAGACCCAGTACTTC.

The chain joins TRBV3-1 (or the pseudogene TRBV3-2) to TRBJ2-5, with D tentatively TRBD1 (6 bases). Germline CDR1 LGHDT, CDR2 YNNKEL (reference sequence). The ends were cut back, 3 bases at V and 1 base at J, with 6 bases in the middle. The CDR3 covers 13 residues. CDR3 bases: TGTGCCAGCAGCCAGGACAGCCAAGAGACCCAGTACTTC. Protein sequence: CASSQDSQETQYF.

This clone was seen just once. The chain combines TRBV19 with TRBJ2-7; 9 bases align to TRBD1. This CDR3 has 14 amino acids. Per germline, CDR1 LNHDA and CDR2 SQIVND (reference sequence). V trimming: 6 bases; J trimming: 1 base; junction bases outside the gene matches: 4. This CDR3 is CASRGDRDSYEQYF. For the CDR3, the DNA is TGTGCCAGTAGGGGGGACAGGGATTCCTACGAGCAGTACTTC.